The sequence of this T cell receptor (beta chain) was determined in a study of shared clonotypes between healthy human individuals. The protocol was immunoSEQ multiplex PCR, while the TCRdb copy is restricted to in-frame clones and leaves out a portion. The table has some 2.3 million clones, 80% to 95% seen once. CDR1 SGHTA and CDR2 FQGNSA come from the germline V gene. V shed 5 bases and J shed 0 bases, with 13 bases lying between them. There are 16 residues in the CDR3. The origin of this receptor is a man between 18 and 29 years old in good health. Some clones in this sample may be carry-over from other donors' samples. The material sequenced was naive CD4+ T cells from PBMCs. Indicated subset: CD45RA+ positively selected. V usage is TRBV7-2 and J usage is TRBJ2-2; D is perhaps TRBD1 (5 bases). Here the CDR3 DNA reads TGTGCCAGCAGCCGGACAACCGGTGCGAACACCGGGGAGCTGTTTTTT. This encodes CASSRTTGANTGELFF.